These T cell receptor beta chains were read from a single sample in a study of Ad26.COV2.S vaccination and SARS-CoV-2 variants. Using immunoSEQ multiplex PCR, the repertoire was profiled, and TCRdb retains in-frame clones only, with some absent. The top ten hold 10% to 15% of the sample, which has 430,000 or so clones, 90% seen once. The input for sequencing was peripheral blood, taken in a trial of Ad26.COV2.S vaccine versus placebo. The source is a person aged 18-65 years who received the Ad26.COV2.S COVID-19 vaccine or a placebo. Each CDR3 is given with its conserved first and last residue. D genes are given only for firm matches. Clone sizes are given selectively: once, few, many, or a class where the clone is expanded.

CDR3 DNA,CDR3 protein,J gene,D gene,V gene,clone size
TGTGCCAGCAGCGTAGCCCTAGCTGCCAATGAGCAGTTCTTC,CASSVALAANEQFF,TRBJ2-1,NA,TRBV9,NA
TGTGCCAGCAGCCCCTCCGGGACAGTAGGCTATGGCTACACCTTC,CASSPSGTVGYGYTF,TRBJ1-2,TRBD1,TRBV5-4,NA
TGTGCCAGCAGTCCCTTTAGGAGCTTGCGTGAGCAGTTCTTC,CASSPFRSLREQFF,TRBJ2-1,NA,TRBV27,NA
TGTGCCAGCAGAATGGCTAGCGGGAGGGTCGAGCAGTACTTC,CASRMASGRVEQYF,TRBJ2-7,TRBD2,TRBV5-5,NA
TGCGCCAGCAGCTCGGCTAGCGGAATCGATATAGGTGAGCAGTTCTTC,CASSSASGIDIGEQFF,TRBJ2-1,TRBD2,TRBV5-1,NA
TGTGCCAGCAGCTTCGGGACAGAGGGTTCACCCCTCCACTTT,CASSFGTEGSPLHF,TRBJ1-6,TRBD1,TRBV7-2,NA
TGTGCCAGCAGTCCCCTCACGGGTGCTCAGGCCGAGCAGTACTTC,CASSPLTGAQAEQYF,TRBJ2-7,NA,TRBV6-5,NA
TGTGCCACCAGCAGAGAAGGGCCGAGAGCATATGAGCAGTTCTTC,CATSREGPRAYEQFF,TRBJ2-1,NA,TRBV15,NA
TGTGCCACCAGTGATGTAGCGGGGGACAATGAGCAGTTCTTC,CATSDVAGDNEQFF,TRBJ2-1,TRBD2,TRBV24-1,NA
TGTGCCAGCAGGGGACAGGATTCTAACTATGGCTACACCTTC,CASRGQDSNYGYTF,TRBJ1-2,TRBD1,TRBV2,NA
TGTGCCTGGAAGAAAGGGGATGGCTACACCTTC,CAWKKGDGYTF,TRBJ1-2,NA,TRBV30,NA
TGTGCCAGCAGTTTGGGCGGAGATACGCAGTATTTT,CASSLGGDTQYF,TRBJ2-3,NA,TRBV12-3/TRBV12-4,NA
TGTGCCAGCAGTTCCCAGGGCTTTCCTGGGGGCGAGCAGTACTTC,CASSSQGFPGGEQYF,TRBJ2-7,NA,TRBV28,few
TGCGCCAGCAGCCAGGACAGCCCTAACTATGGCTACACCTTC,CASSQDSPNYGYTF,TRBJ1-2,NA,TRBV5-1,NA
TGTGCCAGCAGCTTTGCGGGAGGCAACACCGGGGAGCTGTTTTTT,CASSFAGGNTGELFF,TRBJ2-2,TRBD2,TRBV7-2,NA
TGTGCCAGCAGCCCAGGGGGCTGGGACACTGAAGCTTTCTTT,CASSPGGWDTEAFF,TRBJ1-1,TRBD1,TRBV5-5,once
TGTGCCAGCAGGAGACAGAGCTACGAGCAGTACTTC,CASRRQSYEQYF,TRBJ2-7,NA,TRBV28,NA
TGTGCCAGCAGCTCGCCGGGACTGGGAAACTATGGCTACACCTTC,CASSSPGLGNYGYTF,TRBJ1-2,NA,TRBV6-5,NA
TGTGCCAGCAGCCCCCCCTTCCGAGGAGGCCAGCCCCAGCATTTT,CASSPPFRGGQPQHF,TRBJ1-5,NA,TRBV7-9,once
TGTGCCAGCTCACCAGGGACTGATAACTATGGCTACACCTTC,CASSPGTDNYGYTF,TRBJ1-2,NA,TRBV18,once
TGTGCCAGCAGCCCTCGAGGGGGGAACACTGAAGCTTTCTTT,CASSPRGGNTEAFF,TRBJ1-1,NA,TRBV28,NA
TGTGCCTGGAGTGTACGATTCACAGGGTATGGGTACAATGAGCAGTTCTTC,CAWSVRFTGYGYNEQFF,TRBJ2-1,NA,TRBV30,once
TGTGCCAGCAGTTTTGGGCAGCCCCAGCATTTT,CASSFGQPQHF,TRBJ1-5,NA,TRBV12-3/TRBV12-4,NA
TGCGCCAGCAGCGACGTGGGGACCTTAAACACTGAAGCTTTCTTT,CASSDVGTLNTEAFF,TRBJ1-1,NA,TRBV5-1,NA
TGTGCCTGGAGTGGGGGTACAAAAAACATTCAGTACTTC,CAWSGGTKNIQYF,TRBJ2-4,NA,TRBV30,NA
TGTGCCAGCAGCTCCCGGGAAGGCTACGAGCAGTACTTC,CASSSREGYEQYF,TRBJ2-7,NA,TRBV7-6,NA
TGCGCCAGCAGCCAATCAACAGGGATTAGCACAGATACGCAGTATTTT,CASSQSTGISTDTQYF,TRBJ2-3,NA,TRBV4-3,NA
TGTGCCACCAGTGGGACCGGGGAGTACGGCTACACCTTC,CATSGTGEYGYTF,TRBJ1-2,NA,TRBV24-1,NA
TGTGCCAGCACCCCGAGTAGTACTAACAATGAGCAGTTCTTC,CASTPSSTNNEQFF,TRBJ2-1,NA,TRBV3-1/TRBV3-2,NA